The clone carrying this T cell receptor beta chain has a handful of counts. These data are taken from a study of T cell changes during pregnancy in multiple sclerosis. The CDR3 is 11 residues long. The germline V gene encodes CDR1 SQVTM and CDR2 ANQGSEA. V was pared by 3 bases and J by 4 bases, with 6 bases between. Sequenced by immunoSEQ multiplex PCR; TCRdb stores in-frame clones only, minus some. The data contain 55,000 to 70,000 clones, 80% to 90% of them singletons. The sequencing used peripheral blood, collected in the first trimester of pregnancy. The sequence came from a female donor with multiple sclerosis, enrolled in a pregnancy study. V is TRBV29-1 and J is TRBJ1-1; D is uncertain. Here the CDR3 reads CSVDPGTEAFF. The CDR3 DNA reads as TGCAGCGTTGACCCCGGCACTGAAGCTTTCTTT.